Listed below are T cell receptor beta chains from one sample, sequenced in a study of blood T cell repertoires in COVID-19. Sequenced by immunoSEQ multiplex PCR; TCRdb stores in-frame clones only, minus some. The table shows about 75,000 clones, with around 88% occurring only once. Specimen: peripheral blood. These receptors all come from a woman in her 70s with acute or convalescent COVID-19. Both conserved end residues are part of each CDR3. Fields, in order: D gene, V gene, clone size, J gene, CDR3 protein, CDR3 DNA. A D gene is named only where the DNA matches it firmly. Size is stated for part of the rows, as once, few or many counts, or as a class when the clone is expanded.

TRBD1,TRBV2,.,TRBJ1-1,CASSEGAGGRHEAFF,TGTGCCAGCAGTGAAGGGGCAGGGGGCAGACATGAAGCTTTCTTT
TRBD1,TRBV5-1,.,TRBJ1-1,CASSSQGGNTEAFF,TGCGCCAGCAGCTCACAGGGGGGGAACACTGAAGCTTTCTTT
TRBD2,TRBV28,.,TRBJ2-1,CASSGSRAGAYNEQFF,TGTGCCAGCAGTGGTAGCAGGGCGGGGGCCTACAATGAGCAGTTCTTC
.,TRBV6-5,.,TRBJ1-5,CASSLGLGQPQHF,TGTGCCAGCAGTTTGGGACTTGGGCAGCCCCAGCATTTT
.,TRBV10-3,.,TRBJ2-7,CAIGWEKEQYF,TGTGCCATCGGGTGGGAGAAGGAGCAGTACTTC
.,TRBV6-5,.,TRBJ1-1,CASTRGGRNTEAFF,TGTGCCAGCACCAGGGGAGGGAGGAACACTGAAGCTTTCTTT
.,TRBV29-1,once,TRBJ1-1,CSVEIFVNTEAFF,TGCAGCGTTGAAATCTTTGTGAACACTGAAGCTTTCTTT
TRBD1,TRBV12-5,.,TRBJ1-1,CASGQETGGAEAFF,TGTGCTAGTGGTCAAGAGACAGGGGGAGCTGAAGCTTTCTTT
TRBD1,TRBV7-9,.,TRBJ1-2,CASSFIAGGNYGYTF,TGTGCCAGCAGCTTCATTGCAGGGGGTAACTATGGCTACACCTTC
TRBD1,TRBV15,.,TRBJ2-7,CATSLGQGPYEQYF,TGTGCCACCAGCTTGGGACAGGGCCCCTACGAGCAGTACTTC
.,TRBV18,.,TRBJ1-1,CASSEGTEAFF,TGTGCCAGCTCGGAGGGAACTGAAGCTTTCTTT
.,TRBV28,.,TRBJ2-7,CASSLGGGGPRAYEQYF,TGTGCCAGCAGCCTGGGGGGAGGGGGTCCGCGGGCTTACGAGCAGTACTTC
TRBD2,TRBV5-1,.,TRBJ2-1,CASSPTSGGYNEQFF,TGCGCCAGCAGCCCCACTAGCGGGGGGTACAATGAGCAGTTCTTC
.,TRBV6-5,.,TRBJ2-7,CASRMGTGTNYEQYF,TGTGCCAGCAGGATGGGGACGGGGACAAACTACGAGCAGTACTTC
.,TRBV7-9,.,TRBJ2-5,CASSLRISAGTETQYF,TGTGCCAGCAGCTTAAGAATCAGCGCGGGAACCGAGACCCAGTACTTC
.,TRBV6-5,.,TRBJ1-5,CATRQVSNQPQHF,TGTGCCACCAGACAGGTTAGCAATCAGCCCCAGCATTTT
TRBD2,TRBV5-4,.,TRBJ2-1,CASSLTSGSYNEQFF,TGTGCCAGCAGCTTGACTAGCGGGAGTTACAATGAGCAGTTCTTC
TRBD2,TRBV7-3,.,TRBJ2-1,CASKTSGGSYNEQFF,TGTGCCAGCAAGACTAGCGGGGGCTCCTACAATGAGCAGTTCTTC
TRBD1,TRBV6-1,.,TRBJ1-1,CASSERQGEAFF,TGTGCCAGCAGTGAAAGACAGGGCGAAGCTTTCTTT
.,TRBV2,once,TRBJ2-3,CASKRLAEDTQYF,TGTGCCAGCAAACGGCTCGCGGAAGATACGCAGTATTTT
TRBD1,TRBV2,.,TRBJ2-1,CASLFLGQGKGNEQFF,TGTGCCAGCCTCTTCCTAGGACAGGGGAAGGGCAATGAGCAGTTCTTC
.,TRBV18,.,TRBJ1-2,CASSQQANYGYTF,TGTGCCAGCTCACAGCAAGCTAACTATGGCTACACCTTC
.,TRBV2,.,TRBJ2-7,CASSEGDNEQYF,TGTGCCAGCAGTGAGGGGGACAACGAGCAGTACTTC